The TCR beta chain described here comes from a study of spatial heterogeneity in lung cancer. Noted time point: sample taken at primary tumor resection. The authors sequenced whole RNA from tumor, nontumor lung or frozen PBMC without sorting. TCRdb used MiXCR to reprocess the 5' RACE reads, holding one entry per CDR3 protein. The data show about 48,000 distinct CDR3 sequences, approximately 5% seen once. This clonotype was counted at least ten times. The length of the CDR3 is 15 residues. Germline V lookup: CDR1 SGHVS, CDR2 FQNEAQ. V lost 5 bases to trimming and J lost 0 bases, with 14 bases between them.

The chain uses TRBV7-8 and TRBJ2-7, with D maybe TRBD2 (5 bases). The sequence came from a male donor with early-stage non-small cell lung cancer. The sequences come from PBMCs, collected at surgery. CDR3 in DNA: TGTGCCAGCAGCCTACGTGGTGAGGGCTCCTACGAGCAGTACTTC. Translating gives CASSLRGEGSYEQYF. The full variable domain, in which reference TRBV7-8 and TRBJ2-7 provide the parts outside the CDR3, is GAGVSQSPRYKVAKRGQDVALRCDPISGHVSLFWYQQALGQGPEFLTYFQNEAQLDKSGLPSDRFFAERPEGSVSTLKIQRTQQEDSAVYLCASSLRGEGSYEQYFGPGTRLTVT.